A selection of T cell receptor beta chains follows, all from one sample in a study of cytomegalovirus exposure and HLA in healthy donors. Using immunoSEQ multiplex PCR, the repertoire was profiled, and TCRdb retains in-frame clones only, with some absent. The repertoire has around 110,000 clones, roughly four fifths of them found once; the top ten carry over 20%. Material: PBMCs. These TCRs come from a man under 40 in good health and CMV-seropositive. Each CDR3 is given with its conserved first and last residue. A D gene is named only where the DNA matches it firmly. Size tells how often a clone was seen (once, few, many) or the class of an expanded clone, and some rows leave it out.

j_call	clone_size	v_call	d_call	cdr3_aa	cdr3_nt
TRBJ1-2	few	TRBV5-6	-	CASSLQSQDWLNYGYTF	TGTGCCAGCAGCTTGCAGTCCCAGGATTGGCTTAACTATGGCTACACCTTC
TRBJ2-2	-	TRBV4-1	-	CASRAPGTLNTGELFF	TGCGCCAGCCGAGCCCCGGGTACTTTAAACACCGGGGAGCTGTTTTTT
TRBJ2-3	-	TRBV29-1	-	CSVCGPGDTDTQYF	TGCAGCGTTTGTGGCCCAGGGGATACAGATACGCAGTATTTT
TRBJ2-1	-	TRBV23-1	TRBD1	CASGLDRGLYNEQFF	TGCGCCAGCGGTCTTGACAGGGGGCTGTACAATGAGCAGTTCTTC
TRBJ1-2	few	TRBV6-5	TRBD1	CASSRFRTGNGYTF	TGTGCCAGCAGTAGATTTAGGACAGGGAATGGCTACACCTTC
TRBJ2-1	-	TRBV2	-	CASSAPGFEQFF	TGTGCCAGCAGTGCCCCGGGATTCGAGCAGTTCTTC
TRBJ2-5	-	TRBV9	TRBD2	CASSGIAGGEETQYF	TGTGCCAGCAGCGGGATAGCGGGGGGGGAAGAGACCCAGTACTTC
TRBJ2-2	-	TRBV10-2	TRBD1	CASMNQDRVGNTGELFF	TGCGCCAGCATGAATCAGGACAGGGTCGGTAACACCGGGGAGCTGTTTTTT
TRBJ1-3	-	TRBV11-2	TRBD1	CASARDRVSGNTIYF	TGTGCCAGCGCCCGAGACAGGGTCTCTGGAAACACCATATATTTT
TRBJ2-7	-	TRBV6-6	-	CASRYAVGYEQYF	TGTGCCAGCAGGTATGCCGTCGGCTACGAGCAGTACTTC
TRBJ1-5	-	TRBV28	-	CASSRLGVVRGQPQHF	TGTGCCAGCAGTAGGCTTGGGGTGGTCCGGGGTCAGCCCCAGCATTTT
TRBJ2-3	-	TRBV30	TRBD2	CACGTKGTDTQYF	TGTGCCTGCGGGACTAAGGGCACAGATACGCAGTATTTT
TRBJ2-5	-	TRBV7-8	TRBD2	CASSLSGSVYQETQYF	TGTGCCAGCAGCTTGAGCGGGAGCGTGTACCAAGAGACCCAGTACTTC
TRBJ2-2	-	TRBV5-4	-	CASRSGTGWNTGELFF	TGTGCCAGCAGGAGCGGGACAGGCTGGAACACCGGGGAGCTGTTTTTT
TRBJ2-4	-	TRBV11-3	TRBD2	CASSSTGTSSRYF	TGTGCCAGCAGCTCCACCGGGACTAGTTCCCGGTACTTC
TRBJ2-1	-	TRBV5-4	TRBD2	CASSADPGGVYNEQFF	TGTGCCAGCAGCGCTGATCCGGGAGGGGTCTACAATGAGCAGTTCTTC
TRBJ1-2	-	TRBV19	TRBD1	CASSLGQGANYGYTF	TGTGCCAGTAGCCTGGGACAGGGGGCTAACTATGGCTACACCTTC
TRBJ1-5	-	TRBV7-3	-	CASSTQVYHRVIRQPQHF	TGTGCCAGCAGCACACAGGTATACCACAGGGTGATAAGGCAGCCCCAGCATTTT
TRBJ2-1	-	TRBV27	TRBD2	CASSFWLAANEQFF	TGTGCCAGCAGTTTTTGGCTAGCGGCCAATGAGCAGTTCTTC
TRBJ1-3	-	TRBV21-1	-	CASSKVRGESGNTIYF	TGTGCCAGCAGCAAAGTTCGGGGGGAGTCTGGAAACACCATATATTTT
TRBJ2-2	-	TRBV7-7	TRBD2	CASSFCGGRVAGELFF	TGTGCCAGCAGCTTTTGCGGCGGGAGGGTCGCCGGGGAGCTGTTTTTT
TRBJ1-2	-	TRBV7-9	-	CATSRPGHVVLTSF	TGTGCCACCAGCCGCCCGGGACACGTGGTCCTTACAAGCTTC
TRBJ1-1	-	TRBV28	TRBD1	CASGLTGAWTEAFF	TGTGCCAGCGGCTTGACAGGGGCCTGGACTGAAGCTTTCTTT